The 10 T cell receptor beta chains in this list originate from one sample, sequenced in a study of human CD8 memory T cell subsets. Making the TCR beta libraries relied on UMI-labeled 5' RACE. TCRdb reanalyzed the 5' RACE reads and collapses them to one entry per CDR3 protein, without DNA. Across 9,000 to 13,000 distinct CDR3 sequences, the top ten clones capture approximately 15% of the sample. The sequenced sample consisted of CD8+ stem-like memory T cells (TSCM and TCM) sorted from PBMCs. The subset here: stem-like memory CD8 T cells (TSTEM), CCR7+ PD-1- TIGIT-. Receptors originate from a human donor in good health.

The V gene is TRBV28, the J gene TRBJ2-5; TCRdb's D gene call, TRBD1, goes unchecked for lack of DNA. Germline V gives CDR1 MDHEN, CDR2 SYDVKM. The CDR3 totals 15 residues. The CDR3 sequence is CASSLSSATGETQYF.

This chain's CDR3 is CASSLDWGNTGELFF. The V call is TRBV11-3, the J call TRBJ2-2. This CDR3 has 15 amino acids. Germline CDR1 SGHNT, CDR2 YENEEA.

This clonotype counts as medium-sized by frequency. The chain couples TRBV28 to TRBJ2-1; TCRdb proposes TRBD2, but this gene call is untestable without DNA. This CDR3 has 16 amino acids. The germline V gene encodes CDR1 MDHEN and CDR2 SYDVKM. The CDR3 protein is CASSYDLLAGYNEQFF.

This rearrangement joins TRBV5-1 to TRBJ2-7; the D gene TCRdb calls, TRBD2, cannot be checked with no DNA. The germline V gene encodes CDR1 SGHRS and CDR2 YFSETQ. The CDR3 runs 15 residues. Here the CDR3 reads CASSFSSGPTYEQYF. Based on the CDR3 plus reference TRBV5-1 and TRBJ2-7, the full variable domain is KAGVTQTPRYLIKTRGQQVTLSCSPISGHRSVSWYQQTPGQGLQFLFEYFSETQRNKGNFPGRFSGRQFSNSRSEMNVSTLELGDSALYLCASSFSSGPTYEQYFGPGTRLTVT.

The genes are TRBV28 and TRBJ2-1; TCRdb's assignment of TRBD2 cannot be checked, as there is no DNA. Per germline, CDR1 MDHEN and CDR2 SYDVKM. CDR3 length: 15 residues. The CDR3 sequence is CASSPNGGAYNEQFF.

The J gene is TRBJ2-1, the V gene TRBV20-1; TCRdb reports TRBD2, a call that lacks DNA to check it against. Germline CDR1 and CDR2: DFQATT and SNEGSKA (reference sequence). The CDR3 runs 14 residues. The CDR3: CSVPPSGSWDEQFF.

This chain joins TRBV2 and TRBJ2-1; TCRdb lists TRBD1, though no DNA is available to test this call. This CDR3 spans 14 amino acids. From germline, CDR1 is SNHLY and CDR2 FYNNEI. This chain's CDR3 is CASRYLDRDNEQFF. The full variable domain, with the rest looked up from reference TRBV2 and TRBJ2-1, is EPEVTQTPSHQVTQMGQEVILRCVPISNHLYFYWYRQILGQKVEFLVSFYNNEISEKSEIFDDQFSVERPDGSNFTLKIRSTKLEDSAMYFCASRYLDRDNEQFFGPGTRLTVL.

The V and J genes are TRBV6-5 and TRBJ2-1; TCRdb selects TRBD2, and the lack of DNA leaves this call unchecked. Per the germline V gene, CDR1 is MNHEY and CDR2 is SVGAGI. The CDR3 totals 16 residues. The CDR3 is CASSLSGRALYNEQFF.

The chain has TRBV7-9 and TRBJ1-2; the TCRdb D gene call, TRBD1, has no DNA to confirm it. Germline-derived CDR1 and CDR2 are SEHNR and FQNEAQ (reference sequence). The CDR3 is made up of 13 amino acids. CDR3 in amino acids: CASSSGGPGGYTF.

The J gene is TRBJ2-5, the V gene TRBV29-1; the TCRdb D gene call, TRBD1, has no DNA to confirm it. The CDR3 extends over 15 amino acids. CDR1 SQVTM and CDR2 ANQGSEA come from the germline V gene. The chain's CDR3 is CSAEDTRTAQETQYF.